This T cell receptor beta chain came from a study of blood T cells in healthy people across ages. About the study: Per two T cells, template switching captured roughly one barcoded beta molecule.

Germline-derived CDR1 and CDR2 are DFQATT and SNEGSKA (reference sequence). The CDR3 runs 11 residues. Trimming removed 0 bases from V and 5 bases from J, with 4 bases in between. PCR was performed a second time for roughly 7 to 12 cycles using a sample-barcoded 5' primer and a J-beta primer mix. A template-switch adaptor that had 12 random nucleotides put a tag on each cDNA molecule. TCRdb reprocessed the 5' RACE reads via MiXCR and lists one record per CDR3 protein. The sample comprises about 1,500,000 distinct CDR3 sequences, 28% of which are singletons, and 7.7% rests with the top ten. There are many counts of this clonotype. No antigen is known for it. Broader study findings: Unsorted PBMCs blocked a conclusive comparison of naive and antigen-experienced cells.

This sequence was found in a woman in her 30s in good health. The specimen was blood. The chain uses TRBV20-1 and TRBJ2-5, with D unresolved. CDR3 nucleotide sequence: TGCAGTGCTAGAGAGACGGAGACCCAGTACTTC. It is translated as CSARETETQYF.